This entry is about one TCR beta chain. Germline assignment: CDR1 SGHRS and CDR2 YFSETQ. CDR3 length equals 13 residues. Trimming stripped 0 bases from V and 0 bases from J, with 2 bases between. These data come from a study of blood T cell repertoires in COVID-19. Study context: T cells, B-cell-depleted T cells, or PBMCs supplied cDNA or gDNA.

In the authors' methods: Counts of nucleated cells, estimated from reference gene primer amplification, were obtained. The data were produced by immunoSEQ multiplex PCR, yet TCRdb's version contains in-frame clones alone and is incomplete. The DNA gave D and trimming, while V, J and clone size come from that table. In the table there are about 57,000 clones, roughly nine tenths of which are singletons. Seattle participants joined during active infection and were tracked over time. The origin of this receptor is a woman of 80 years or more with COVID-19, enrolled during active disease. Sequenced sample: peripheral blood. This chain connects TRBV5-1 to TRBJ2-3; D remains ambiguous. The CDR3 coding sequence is TGCGCCAGCAGCTTGGCAAGCACAGATACGCAGTATTTT. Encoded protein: CASSLASTDTQYF.